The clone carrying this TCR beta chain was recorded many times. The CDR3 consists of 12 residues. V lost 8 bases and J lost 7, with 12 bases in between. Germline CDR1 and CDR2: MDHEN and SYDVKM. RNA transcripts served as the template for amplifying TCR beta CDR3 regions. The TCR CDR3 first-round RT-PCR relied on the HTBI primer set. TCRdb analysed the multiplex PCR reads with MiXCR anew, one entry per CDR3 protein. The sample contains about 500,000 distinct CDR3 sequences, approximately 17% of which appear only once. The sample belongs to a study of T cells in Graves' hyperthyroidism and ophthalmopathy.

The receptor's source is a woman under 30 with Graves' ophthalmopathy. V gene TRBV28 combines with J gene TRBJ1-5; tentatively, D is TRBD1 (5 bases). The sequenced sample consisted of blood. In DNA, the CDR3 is TGTGCCAGCTCACCGGGGGGGCAGCCCCAGCATTTT. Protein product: CASSPGGQPQHF.